One sample yielded the 6 T cell receptor beta chains listed below, sequenced in a study of regulatory T cells in long-lasting Graves disease. Time point described: newly diagnosed GD, antithyroid drugs for less than 3 months. RNA isolated from PBMCs was used to make the TCR library. The TCR beta library used iRepertoire HTBI primers with Arm-PCR amplification of CDR3. TCRdb reprocessed the multiplex PCR reads via MiXCR and lists one record per CDR3 protein. The sample records about 620,000 distinct CDR3 sequences, approximately 15% being singletons. In addition, the sample was reused for a study of T cells in Graves' hyperthyroidism and ophthalmopathy.

The source was peripheral blood mononuclear cells (PBMCs), collected at new diagnosis, from a patient treated with antithyroid drugs. These TCRs come from a woman in her 30s with Graves disease.

Ten or more counts support this clonotype. The chain joins TRBV11-2 to TRBJ2-7; D is ambiguous. Germline lookup yields CDR1 SGHAT and CDR2 FQNNGV. The CDR3 covers 14 residues. The V end lost 1 base, the J end lost 0 bases, and 7 bases lay between the germline ends. CDR3 DNA: TGTGCCAGCAGCTTAGTTGGACCCTCCTACGAGCAGTACTTC. It yields the protein CASSLVGPSYEQYF.

Many counts were recorded for this clonotype. The chain links TRBV28 to TRBJ1-6; D is unclear. This CDR3 is 14 amino acids long. V dropped 2 bases and J dropped 4 bases, with 6 bases sitting between them. Germline V gene sequence: CDR1 MDHEN, CDR2 SYDVKM. CDR3 DNA sequence: TGTGCCAGCAGTTTAGCCGGGTATAATTCACCCCTCCACTTT. Protein product: CASSLAGYNSPLHF. Looking up the rest from reference TRBV28 and TRBJ1-6 gives the full variable domain: DVKVTQSSRYLVKRTGEKVFLECVQDMDHENMFWYRQDPGLGLRLIYFSYDVKMKEKGDIPEGYSVSREKKERFSLILESASTNQTSMYLCASSLAGYNSPLHFGNGTRLTVT.

This clonotype was detected ten times or more. The rearrangement joins TRBV19 to TRBJ1-1; no definite D call. The CDR3 contains 12 residues. Trimming took 5 bases from V and 8 from J, leaving 12 bases between them. Germline V CDR1 and CDR2: LNHDA, SQIVND (reference sequence). Written as DNA, the CDR3 is TGTGCCAGTAGTTCGCGGCCAAAGGAAGCTTTCTTT. As protein: CASSSRPKEAFF.

There are many counts of this clonotype. This sequence joins TRBV3-1 and TRBJ2-7; possible D gene TRBD2, 5 bases. Between the trimmed V and J ends, which lost 1 base and 6 bases, there was a span of 10 bases. The length of the CDR3 is 13 residues. CDR1 LGHDT and CDR2 YNNKEL come from the germline V gene (reference sequence). CDR3 residues: CASSQVSAGEQYF. CDR3 nucleotide sequence: TGTGCCAGCAGCCAAGTTTCGGCGGGCGAGCAGTACTTC.

CDR3 sequence: CASSFGKQAKNIQYF. Written as DNA, the CDR3 is TGTGCCAGCAGCTTCGGCAAACAAGCCAAAAACATTCAGTACTTC. The genes are TRBV7-9 and TRBJ2-4; no firm D call. From germline, CDR1 is SEHNR and CDR2 FQNEAQ (reference sequence). CDR3 length: 15 amino acids. Trimming took 3 bases from V and 0 from J, leaving 9 bases between them.

J is TRBJ2-3 and V is TRBV5-6, with D hard to call. The DNA end favors TRBJ2-1, so the J call may be wrong. The germline gives CDR1 SGHDT, CDR2 YYEEEE. This CDR3 region has 12 residues. As DNA, the CDR3 is TGTGCCAGCAGCTTTCGGGTAGCAGTGCAGTTCTTC. The encoded protein is CASSFRVAVQFF.